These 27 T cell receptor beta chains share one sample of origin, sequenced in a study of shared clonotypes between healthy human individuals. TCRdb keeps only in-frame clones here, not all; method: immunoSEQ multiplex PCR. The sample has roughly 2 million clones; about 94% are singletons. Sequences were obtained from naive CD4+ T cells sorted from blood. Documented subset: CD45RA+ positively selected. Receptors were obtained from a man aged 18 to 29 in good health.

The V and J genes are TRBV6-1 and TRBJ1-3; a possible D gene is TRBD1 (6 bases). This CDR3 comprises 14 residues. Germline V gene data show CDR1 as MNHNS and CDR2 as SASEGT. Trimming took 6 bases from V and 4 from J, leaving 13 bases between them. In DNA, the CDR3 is TGTGCCAGCAGGCAGGGGTTTACAGGAAACACCATATATTTT. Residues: CASRQGFTGNTIYF.

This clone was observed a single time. CDR3 DNA sequence: TGCGCCAGCAGGGGCGCCGACAGTAACACTGAAGCTTTCTTT. Protein: CASRGADSNTEAFF. The gene calls are TRBV10-2 and TRBJ1-1, with D possibly matching TRBD1 (5 bases). CDR1 is WSHSY and CDR2 is SAAADI in the germline V gene. V lost 6 bases and J 2 bases, leaving 13 bases between the germline ends. The CDR3 totals 14 residues.

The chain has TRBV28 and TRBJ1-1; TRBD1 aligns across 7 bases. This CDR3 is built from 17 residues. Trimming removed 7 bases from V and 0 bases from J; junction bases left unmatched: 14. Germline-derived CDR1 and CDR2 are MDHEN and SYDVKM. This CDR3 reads CASISRGYTNLNTEAFF. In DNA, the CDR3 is TGTGCCAGCATCTCCAGGGGGTATACGAACTTGAACACTGAAGCTTTCTTT.

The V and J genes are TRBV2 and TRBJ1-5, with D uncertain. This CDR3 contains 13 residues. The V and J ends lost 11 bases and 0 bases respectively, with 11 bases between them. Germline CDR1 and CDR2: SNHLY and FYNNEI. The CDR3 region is CAFKGDSNQPQHF. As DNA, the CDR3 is TGTGCCTTTAAAGGCGATAGCAATCAGCCCCAGCATTTT.

CDR3 sequence: CASSSRGLADNEQFF. Written as DNA, the CDR3 is TGTGCCAGCAGTTCCCGAGGGCTAGCGGACAATGAGCAGTTCTTC. The chain employs TRBV6-6 and TRBJ2-1, with TRBD2 matching over 7 bases. Unmatched junction bases numbered 8, after V lost 4 bases and J lost 5 bases. The CDR3 sequence is 15 residues long. Per germline, CDR1 MNHNY and CDR2 SVGAGI (reference sequence).

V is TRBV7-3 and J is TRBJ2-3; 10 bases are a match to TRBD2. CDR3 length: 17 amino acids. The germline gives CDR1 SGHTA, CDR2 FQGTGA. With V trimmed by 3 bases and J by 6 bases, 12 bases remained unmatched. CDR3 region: CASSFGPLAGAVDTQYF. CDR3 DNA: TGTGCCAGCAGCTTTGGCCCCCTAGCGGGGGCGGTTGATACGCAGTATTTT.

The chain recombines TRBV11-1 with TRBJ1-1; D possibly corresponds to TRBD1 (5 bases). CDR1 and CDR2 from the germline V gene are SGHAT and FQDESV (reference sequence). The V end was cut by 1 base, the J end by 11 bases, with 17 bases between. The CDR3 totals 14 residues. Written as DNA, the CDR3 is TGTGCCAGCAGCTTAGGCCAGGGCCCCTTCGACGCTTTCTTT. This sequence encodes CASSLGQGPFDAFF.

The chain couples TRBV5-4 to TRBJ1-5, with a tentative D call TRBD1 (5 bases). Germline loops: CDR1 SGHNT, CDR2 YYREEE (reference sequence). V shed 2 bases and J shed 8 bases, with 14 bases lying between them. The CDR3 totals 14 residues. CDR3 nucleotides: TGTGCCAGCAGCTTACAAGGGGCTGGTGAGCCCCAGCATTTT. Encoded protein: CASSLQGAGEPQHF.

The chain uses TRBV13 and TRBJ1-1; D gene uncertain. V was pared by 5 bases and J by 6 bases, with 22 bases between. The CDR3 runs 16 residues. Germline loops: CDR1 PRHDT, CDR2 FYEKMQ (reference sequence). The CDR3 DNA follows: TGTGCCAGCAGCCCTCGGCAGTTAGGTGGGAGCCCTGAAGCTTTCTTT. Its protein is CASSPRQLGGSPEAFF.

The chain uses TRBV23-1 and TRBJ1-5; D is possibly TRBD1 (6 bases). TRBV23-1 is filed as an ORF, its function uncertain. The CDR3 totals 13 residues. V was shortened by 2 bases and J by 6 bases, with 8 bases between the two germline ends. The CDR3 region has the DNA TGCGCCAGCAGTCAACGGGGGCCTCAGCCCCAGCATTTT. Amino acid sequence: CASSQRGPQPQHF.

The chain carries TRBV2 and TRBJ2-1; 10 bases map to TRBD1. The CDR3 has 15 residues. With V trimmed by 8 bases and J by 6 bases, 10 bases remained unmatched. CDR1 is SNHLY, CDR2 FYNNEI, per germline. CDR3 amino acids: CASLLRDRGRNEQFF. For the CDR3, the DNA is TGTGCCAGCCTTCTCCGGGACAGGGGACGCAATGAGCAGTTCTTC.

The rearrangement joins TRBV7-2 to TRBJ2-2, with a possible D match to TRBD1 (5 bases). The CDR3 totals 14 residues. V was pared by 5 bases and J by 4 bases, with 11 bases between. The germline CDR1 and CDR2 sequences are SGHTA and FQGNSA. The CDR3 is CASSSAQVTGELFF. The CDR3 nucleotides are TGTGCCAGCAGCAGTGCACAGGTCACCGGGGAGCTGTTTTTT.

The CDR3 protein is CASSTIRGGQPQHF. CDR3 sequence (DNA): TGTGCCAGTAGTACCATCAGGGGAGGTCAGCCCCAGCATTTT. V and J are TRBV19 and TRBJ1-5; tentatively, D is TRBD1 (6 bases). Trimming removed 4 bases from V and 6 bases from J, with 13 bases in between. The CDR3 covers 14 residues. CDR1 is LNHDA and CDR2 is SQIVND in the germline V gene (reference sequence).

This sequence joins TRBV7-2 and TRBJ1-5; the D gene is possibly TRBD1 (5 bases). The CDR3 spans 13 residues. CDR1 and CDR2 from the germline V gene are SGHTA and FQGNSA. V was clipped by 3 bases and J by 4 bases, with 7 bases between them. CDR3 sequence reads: CASSFWGNQPQHF. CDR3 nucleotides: TGTGCCAGCAGCTTTTGGGGGAATCAGCCCCAGCATTTT.

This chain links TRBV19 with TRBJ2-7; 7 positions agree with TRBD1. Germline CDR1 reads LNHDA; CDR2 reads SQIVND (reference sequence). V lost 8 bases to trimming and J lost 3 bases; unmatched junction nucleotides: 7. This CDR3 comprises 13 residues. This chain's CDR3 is CASRGQGVYEQYF. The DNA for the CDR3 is TGTGCCAGTCGCGGGCAGGGGGTCTACGAGCAGTACTTC.

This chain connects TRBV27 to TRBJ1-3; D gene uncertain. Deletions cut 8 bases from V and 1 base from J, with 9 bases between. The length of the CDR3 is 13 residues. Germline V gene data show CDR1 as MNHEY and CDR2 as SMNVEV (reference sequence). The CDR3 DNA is TGTGCCAGCTCGGTGGGATCTGGAAACACCATATATTTT. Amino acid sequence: CASSVGSGNTIYF.

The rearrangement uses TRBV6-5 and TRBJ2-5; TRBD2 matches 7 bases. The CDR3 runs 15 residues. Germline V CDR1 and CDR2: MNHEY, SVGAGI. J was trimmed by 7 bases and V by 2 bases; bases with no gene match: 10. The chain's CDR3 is CASSYATLGRVTQYF. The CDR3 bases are TGTGCCAGCAGTTACGCTACCCTTGGGAGGGTGACCCAGTACTTC.

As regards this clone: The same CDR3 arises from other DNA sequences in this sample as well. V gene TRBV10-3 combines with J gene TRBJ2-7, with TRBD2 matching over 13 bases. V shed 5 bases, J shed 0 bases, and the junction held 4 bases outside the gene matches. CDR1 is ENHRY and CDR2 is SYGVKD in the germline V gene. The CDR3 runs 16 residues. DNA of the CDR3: TGTGCCATCAGTCCGGGACTAGCGGGATCCTCCTACGAGCAGTACTTC. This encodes CAISPGLAGSSYEQYF.

The CDR3 here is CASRDSRVDQPQHF. CDR3 bases: TGTGCCAGCAGAGACAGTCGGGTCGATCAGCCCCAGCATTTT. The chain recombines TRBV28 with TRBJ1-5, with a tentative D call TRBD1 (5 bases). Trimming removed 6 bases at V and 5 bases at J, with 14 bases between. Germline lookup yields CDR1 MDHEN and CDR2 SYDVKM. The CDR3 covers 14 residues.

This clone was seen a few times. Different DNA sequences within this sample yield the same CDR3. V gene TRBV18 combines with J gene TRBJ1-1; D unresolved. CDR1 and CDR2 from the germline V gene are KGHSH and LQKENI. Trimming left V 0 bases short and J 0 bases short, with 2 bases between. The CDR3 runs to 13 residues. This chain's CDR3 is CASSPPMNTEAFF. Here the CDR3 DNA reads TGTGCCAGCTCACCACCGATGAACACTGAAGCTTTCTTT.

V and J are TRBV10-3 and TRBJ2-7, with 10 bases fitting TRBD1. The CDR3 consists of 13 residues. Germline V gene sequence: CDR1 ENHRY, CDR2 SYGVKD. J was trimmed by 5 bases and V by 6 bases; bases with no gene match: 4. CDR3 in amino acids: CAIRGTGVHEQYF. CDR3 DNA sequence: TGTGCCATCAGGGGGACAGGGGTCCACGAGCAGTACTTC.

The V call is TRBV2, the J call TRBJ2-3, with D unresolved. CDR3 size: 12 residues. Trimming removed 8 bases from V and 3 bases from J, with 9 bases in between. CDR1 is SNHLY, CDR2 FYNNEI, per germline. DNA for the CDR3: TGTGCCAGCTCAGAGTGGACAGATACGCAGTATTTT. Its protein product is CASSEWTDTQYF. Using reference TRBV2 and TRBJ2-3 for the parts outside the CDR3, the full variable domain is EPEVTQTPSHQVTQMGQEVILRCVPISNHLYFYWYRQILGQKVEFLVSFYNNEISEKSEIFDDQFSVERPDGSNFTLKIRSTKLEDSAMYFCASSEWTDTQYFGPGTRLTVL.

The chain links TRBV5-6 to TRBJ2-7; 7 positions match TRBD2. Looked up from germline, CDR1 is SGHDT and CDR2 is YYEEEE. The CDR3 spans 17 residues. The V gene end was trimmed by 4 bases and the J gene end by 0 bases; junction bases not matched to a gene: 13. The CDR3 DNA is TGTGCCAGCAGCCTCTTGTCTTGGGGGACTACCTCCTACGAGCAGTACTTC. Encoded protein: CASSLLSWGTTSYEQYF.

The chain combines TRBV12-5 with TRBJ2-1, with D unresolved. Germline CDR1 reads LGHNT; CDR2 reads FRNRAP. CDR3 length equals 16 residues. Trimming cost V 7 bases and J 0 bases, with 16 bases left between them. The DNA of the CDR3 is TGTGCTAGTGAATCCGACCGGCCTGACTCCTACAATGAGCAGTTCTTC. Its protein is CASESDRPDSYNEQFF.

Written as DNA, the CDR3 is TGTGCCAGCACTAGAGGGGATGAGCAGTTCTTC. It yields the protein CASTRGDEQFF. This chain connects TRBV2 to TRBJ2-1; either TRBD1 or TRBD2 may supply D (5 bases each). CDR1 is SNHLY, CDR2 FYNNEI, per germline. The CDR3 sequence is 11 residues long. V was clipped by 7 bases and J by 8 bases, with 9 bases between them.

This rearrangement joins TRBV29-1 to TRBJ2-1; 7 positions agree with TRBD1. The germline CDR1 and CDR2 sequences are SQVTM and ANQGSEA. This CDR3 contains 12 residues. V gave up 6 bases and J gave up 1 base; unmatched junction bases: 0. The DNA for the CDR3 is TGCAGCGTGGGACAGTCCTACAATGAGCAGTTCTTC. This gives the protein CSVGQSYNEQFF.

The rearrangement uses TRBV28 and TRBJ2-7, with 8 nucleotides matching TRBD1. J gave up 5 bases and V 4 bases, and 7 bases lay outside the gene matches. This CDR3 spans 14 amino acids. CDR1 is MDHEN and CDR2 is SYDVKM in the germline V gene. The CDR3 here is CASSYWTGHDEQYF. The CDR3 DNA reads TGTGCCAGCAGTTATTGGACAGGGCATGACGAGCAGTACTTC.